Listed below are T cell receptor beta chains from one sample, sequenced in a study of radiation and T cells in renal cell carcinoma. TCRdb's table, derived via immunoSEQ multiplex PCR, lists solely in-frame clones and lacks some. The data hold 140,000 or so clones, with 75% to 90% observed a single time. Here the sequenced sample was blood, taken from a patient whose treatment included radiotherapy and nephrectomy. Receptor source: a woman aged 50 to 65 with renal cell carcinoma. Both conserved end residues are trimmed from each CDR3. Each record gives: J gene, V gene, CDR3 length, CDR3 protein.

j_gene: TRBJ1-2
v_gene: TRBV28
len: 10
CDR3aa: ASNRGNYGYT

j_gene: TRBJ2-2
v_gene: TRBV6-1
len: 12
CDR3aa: ASSEPSVNGELF

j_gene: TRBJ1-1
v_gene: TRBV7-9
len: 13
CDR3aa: ASSLAGGGRTEAF

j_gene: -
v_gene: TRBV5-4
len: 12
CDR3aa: ASSKETSSYEQY

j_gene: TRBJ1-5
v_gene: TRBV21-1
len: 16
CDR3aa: ASSLRKGGQASNQPQH

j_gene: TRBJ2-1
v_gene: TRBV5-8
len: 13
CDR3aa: ASSLGGSSYNEQF

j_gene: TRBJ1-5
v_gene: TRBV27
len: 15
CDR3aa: ASSFLLDRVLGQPQH

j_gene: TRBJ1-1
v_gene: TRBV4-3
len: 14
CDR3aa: ASSPQGQGGGTEAF

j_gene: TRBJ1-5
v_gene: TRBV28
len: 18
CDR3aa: ASSSLPSTGGDYSNQPQH

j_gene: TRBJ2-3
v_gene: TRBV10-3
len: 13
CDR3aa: AISALAGITDTQY

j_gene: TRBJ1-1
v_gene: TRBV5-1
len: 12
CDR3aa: ASSWQTPNTEAF

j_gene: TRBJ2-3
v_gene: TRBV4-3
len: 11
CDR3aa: ASSQEGADTQY

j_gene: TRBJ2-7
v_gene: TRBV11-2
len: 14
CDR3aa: ASSLGYRTGVGEQY

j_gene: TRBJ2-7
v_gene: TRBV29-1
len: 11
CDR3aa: SVVILASYEQY

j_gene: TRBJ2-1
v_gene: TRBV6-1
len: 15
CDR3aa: ASSESLPRRGGDEQF

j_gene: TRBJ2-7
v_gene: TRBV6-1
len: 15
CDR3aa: ASSEFAAFTGGYEQY

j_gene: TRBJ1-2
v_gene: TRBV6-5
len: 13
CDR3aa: ASSTRDRGDSGYT

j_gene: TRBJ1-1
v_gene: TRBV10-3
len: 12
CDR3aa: AIKQGAPMSEAF

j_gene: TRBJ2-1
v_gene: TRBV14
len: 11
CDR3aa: ASSLRRGNEQF

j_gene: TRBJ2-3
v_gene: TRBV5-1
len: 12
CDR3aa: ASSLVGSTDTQY

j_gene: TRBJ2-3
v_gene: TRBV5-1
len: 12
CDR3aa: ASSFAENTDTQY

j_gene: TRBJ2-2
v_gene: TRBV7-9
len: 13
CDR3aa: ASSPGRANTGELF

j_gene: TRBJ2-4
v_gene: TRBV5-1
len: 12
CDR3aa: ASSRALDKNIQY

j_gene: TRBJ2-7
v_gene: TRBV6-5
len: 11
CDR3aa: ASGRVRGNEQY

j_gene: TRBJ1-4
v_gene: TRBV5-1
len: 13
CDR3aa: ASSLESGRNEKLF